This TCR beta chain was sequenced during a study of shared clonotypes between healthy human individuals. The study's findings and limits: Generally, naive subsets (rather than memory subsets) showed larger estimated richness.

As concerns this clone: Antigen specificity is unknown.

The germline CDR1 and CDR2 sequences are SGDLS and YYNGEE. This CDR3 has 16 amino acids. V was pared by 0 bases and J by 0 bases, with 3 bases of the junction left unmatched. TCRdb's copy holds only in-frame clones and misses some; the assay was immunoSEQ multiplex PCR. The sample holds about 1 million clones, around four fifths seen once. The rearrangement links TRBV9 to TRBJ2-3; 8 bases align to TRBD2. Sequencing input: memory CD4+ T cells sorted from blood. As for subset: CD45RA-negative fraction. This TCR was sampled from a man younger than 30 in good health. The CDR3 loop is CASSVDSGVSTDTQYF. CDR3 DNA sequence: TGTGCCAGCAGCGTAGATAGCGGGGTAAGCACAGATACGCAGTATTTT.